This passage covers 30 T cell receptor beta chains from one sample sequenced in a study of blood T cell repertoires in COVID-19. Profiling relied on immunoSEQ multiplex PCR, and the TCRdb table lists in-frame clones only, not all of them. The table has 150,000 to 200,000 clones, about four fifths seen once; the top ten hold under 15%. The sequenced sample was peripheral blood. These receptors were obtained from a man in his 70s who had recovered from COVID-19.

J is TRBJ1-3 and V is TRBV27, with D possibly matching TRBD1 (6 bases). The CDR3 spans 15 residues. V lost 6 bases and J lost 2, with 14 bases in between. Germline V gene lookup returns CDR1 MNHEY and CDR2 SMNVEV (reference sequence). CDR3 sequence (DNA): TGTGCCAGCAGGAGGACAGTGGATGCTGGAAACACCATATATTTT. Protein sequence: CASRRTVDAGNTIYF.

V is TRBV6-5 and J is TRBJ1-4; D is perhaps TRBD1 (5 bases). Trimming shortened V by 0 bases and J by 7 bases, and 15 bases separated the two germline ends. Germline values: CDR1 MNHEY, CDR2 SVGAGI. The CDR3 is 16 residues long. Here the CDR3 reads CASSYSGPGLGEKLFF. CDR3 DNA: TGTGCCAGCAGTTACTCGGGGCCGGGTCTGGGTGAAAAACTGTTTTTT.

This clone was counted once. The V and J genes are TRBV5-4 and TRBJ2-3; 9 bases are shared with TRBD1. The CDR3 length is 15 residues. Germline V lookup: CDR1 SGHNT, CDR2 YYREEE (reference sequence). J was trimmed by 1 base and V by 4 bases; bases with no gene match: 4. CDR3 amino acids: CASSPRTGGTDTQYF. The CDR3 region has the DNA TGTGCCAGCAGCCCAAGGACAGGGGGCACAGATACGCAGTATTTT.

The J gene is TRBJ2-7, the V gene TRBV10-1; 7 nucleotides align to TRBD1. The CDR3 extends over 13 amino acids. Germline CDR1 reads WNHNN; CDR2 reads SYGVQD (reference sequence). The trim removed 4 bases at V and 6 bases at J, leaving 6 bases unmatched. CDR3 DNA: TGCGCCAGCAGTGCCGGACAGGCGGTCGAGCAGTACTTC. Protein: CASSAGQAVEQYF.

The rearrangement uses TRBV7-8 and TRBJ1-2; a possible D gene is TRBD1 (5 bases). The germline gives CDR1 SGHVS, CDR2 FQNEAQ. The CDR3 is made up of 16 amino acids. V was cut by 6 bases and J by 5 bases, with 22 bases left in between. CDR3 region: CASSPGRGGALYGYTF. As DNA, the CDR3 is TGTGCCAGCAGTCCAGGGCGAGGCGGGGCTTTATATGGCTACACCTTC.

J is TRBJ1-1 and V is TRBV25-1, with a tentative D call TRBD1 (6 bases). The CDR3 has 13 amino acids. The germline CDR1 and CDR2 sequences are MGHDK and SYGVNS. V was clipped by 5 bases and J by 4 bases, with 11 bases between them. DNA for the CDR3: TGTGCCAGCAGTCTAACAGGGACCACTGAAGCTTTCTTT. Protein: CASSLTGTTEAFF.

This clone was detected once. The chain has TRBV10-3 and TRBJ2-7, with a tentative D call TRBD2 (6 bases). The V and J ends lost 6 bases and 9 bases respectively, with 12 bases between them. Germline V gives CDR1 ENHRY, CDR2 SYGVKD. The CDR3 is made up of 11 amino acids. The CDR3 DNA reads TGTGCCATCAGCCCGGGAGATGGGCAGTACTTC. Amino acid sequence: CAISPGDGQYF.

With respect to this clone: This sample includes further DNA sequences coding for the same CDR3. The CDR3, as DNA: TGTGCCAGCAGCGTAGGACTAGCGGGAGATACCGGGGAGCTGTTTTTT. Amino acids: CASSVGLAGDTGELFF. The chain has TRBV9 and TRBJ2-2, with 12 bases fitting TRBD2. CDR3 size: 16 residues. Trimming took 0 bases from V and 5 from J; bases not matched to a gene: 2. The germline V gene has CDR1 SGDLS and CDR2 YYNGEE.

At least ten counts were recorded for this clone. The chain links TRBV9 to TRBJ2-7; TRBD1 aligns across 9 bases. CDR3 size: 14 residues. The trim removed 0 bases at V and 6 bases at J, leaving 4 bases unmatched. CDR1 and CDR2 (germline): SGDLS, YYNGEE. As DNA, the CDR3 is TGTGCCAGCAGCGTAGGGGGACAGGGCCTCGAGCAGTACTTC. It translates to CASSVGGQGLEQYF.

The chain joins TRBV5-1 to TRBJ2-7; 8 bases align to TRBD2. The trim removed 0 bases at V and 4 bases at J, leaving 6 bases unmatched. Germline V gene data show CDR1 as SGHRS and CDR2 as YFSETQ. The CDR3 has 15 amino acids. CDR3 sequence: CASSLAPGGQYEQYF. CDR3 sequence (DNA): TGCGCCAGCAGCTTGGCCCCGGGAGGGCAGTACGAGCAGTACTTC.

The chain couples TRBV7-2 to TRBJ2-1; TRBD2 aligns across 12 bases. After removal of 2 bases from V and 6 bases from J, the junction contained 14 bases not matched to a gene. Germline CDR1 SGHTA, CDR2 FQGNSA. CDR3 length equals 19 residues. For the CDR3, the DNA is TGTGCCAGCAGCTTAAGTCGACTAGCGGGAGAAAAGAGCGGCAATGAGCAGTTCTTC. Translated: CASSLSRLAGEKSGNEQFF. Drawing the rest from reference TRBV7-2 and TRBJ2-1, the complete variable domain is GAGVSQSPSNKVTEKGKDVELRCDPISGHTALYWYRQSLGQGLEFLIYFQGNSAPDKSGLPSDRFSAERTGGSVSTLTIQRTQQEDSAVYLCASSLSRLAGEKSGNEQFFGPGTRLTVL.

This rearrangement joins TRBV3-1 (or the pseudogene TRBV3-2) to TRBJ1-5, with TRBD1 matching over 10 bases. J was trimmed by 7 bases and V by 1 base; bases with no gene match: 7. Germline loops: CDR1 LGHDT, CDR2 YNNKEL (reference sequence). CDR3 length: 16 residues. The CDR3 spells CASSQGTGGRGQPQHF. The CDR3 nucleotides read TGTGCCAGCAGCCAAGGGACAGGGGGACGAGGGCAGCCCCAGCATTTT.

The rearrangement links TRBV5-6 to TRBJ2-1; weak D call: TRBD1 (5 bases). V dropped 0 bases and J dropped 9 bases, with 7 bases sitting between them. The CDR3 is 12 residues long. Germline V gene data show CDR1 as SGHDT and CDR2 as YYEEEE. As DNA, the CDR3 is TGTGCCAGCAGCTTGGGGGGCAGTGAGCAGTTCTTC. Its protein is CASSLGGSEQFF.

The rearrangement joins TRBV7-8 to TRBJ2-7; a weak D match, TRBD2 (6 bases). CDR3 size: 12 residues. V lost 1 base and J 11 bases, leaving 12 bases between the germline ends. CDR1 and CDR2 (germline): SGHVS, FQNEAQ. The CDR3 DNA sequence: TGTGCCAGCAGCTTAGAGCTAGCGCAAAAGTACTTC. This sequence encodes CASSLELAQKYF.

The gene calls are TRBV5-1 and TRBJ2-2, with TRBD1 matching over 7 bases. Germline CDR1 and CDR2: SGHRS and YFSETQ. The CDR3 has 16 amino acids. The V and J ends lost 4 bases and 0 bases, in that order; junction bases with no gene match: 6. CDR3 amino acids: CASSPRQGTNTGELFF. CDR3 bases: TGCGCCAGCAGCCCACGACAGGGCACGAACACCGGGGAGCTGTTTTTT.

This clone was seen more than once but under ten times. Its ends do not fully match the called genes, so a read error is possible. This chain connects TRBV7-7 to TRBJ2-1; weak D call: TRBD1 (5 bases). The CDR3 is 13 residues long. CDR1 SSHAT and CDR2 FNYEAQ come from the germline V gene (reference sequence). CDR3 protein: CASSLDTLTVQFF. The CDR3 nucleotides read TGTGCTAGCAGCTTGGACACTCTCACGGTGCAGTTCTTC.

V and J are TRBV11-3 and TRBJ2-3, with D maybe TRBD2 (6 bases). This CDR3 is built from 13 residues. V lost 5 bases and J lost 4, with 10 bases in between. Germline CDR1 reads SGHNT; CDR2 reads YENEEA. The CDR3 region has the DNA TGTGCCAGCAGCCCGGGGGTTGCAGATACGCAGTATTTT. Translated: CASSPGVADTQYF.

The chain is built from TRBV6-5 and TRBJ1-4, with 9 nucleotides matching TRBD1. Losses at the gene ends were 1 base for V and 8 bases for J; bases not matched to a gene: 8. Per germline, CDR1 MNHEY and CDR2 SVGAGI. This CDR3 region has 16 residues. The CDR3 is CASSYYRDRAREKLFF. The DNA of the CDR3 is TGTGCCAGCAGTTACTACCGGGACAGGGCTAGGGAAAAACTGTTTTTT.

The V and J genes are TRBV12-5 and TRBJ1-5; D is undetermined. Trimming took 7 bases from V and 2 from J, leaving 12 bases between them. There are 14 residues in the CDR3. Germline V gene sequence: CDR1 LGHNT, CDR2 FRNRAP. The CDR3 coding sequence is TGTGCTAGTGCCCGAGAAATTGGCAATCAGCCCCAGCATTTT. As protein: CASAREIGNQPQHF.

The chain couples TRBV28 to TRBJ2-1; 11 bases fit TRBD1. V shed 8 bases and J 5 bases; nucleotides not matched to a gene: 17. The CDR3 spans 18 residues. Germline lookup yields CDR1 MDHEN and CDR2 SYDVKM. The CDR3 DNA reads TGTGCCAGCGGCGCCGCGGGACAGGGGGTGACGGTCCACAATGAGCAGTTCTTC. This codes for CASGAAGQGVTVHNEQFF.

V is TRBV6-6 and J is TRBJ2-7; TRBD1 matches at 7 bases. There are 16 residues in the CDR3. In germline, CDR1 is MNHNY, CDR2 SVGAGI (reference sequence). V lost 6 bases, J lost 1 base, and 12 bases stayed unmatched. For the CDR3, the DNA is TGTGCCAGCAGATTTACAGGGGAACGACGGTCCTACGAGCAGTACTTC. Protein product: CASRFTGERRSYEQYF.

In its sample, this clone was seen a few times. The chain employs TRBV4-1 and TRBJ2-4; D may be TRBD2 (6 bases). Trimming shortened V by 4 bases and J by 3 bases, and 16 bases separated the two germline ends. CDR3 length: 16 amino acids. CDR1 is MGHRA, CDR2 YSYEKL, per germline. The CDR3 reads CASSRFSGVGKNIQYF. The CDR3 DNA reads as TGCGCCAGCAGCCGATTTTCGGGGGTAGGCAAAAACATTCAGTACTTC.

Remarks on this clone: The sample holds other DNA sequences that translate to the same CDR3. V gene TRBV7-2 combines with J gene TRBJ2-3; D might be TRBD1 (5 bases). CDR3 length: 14 amino acids. Per germline, CDR1 SGHTA and CDR2 FQGNSA. The V end lost 5 bases, the J end lost 2 bases, and 11 bases lay between the germline ends. The CDR3 loop is CASSLGHSTDTQYF. In DNA form, the CDR3 reads TGTGCCAGCAGCCTCGGACATTCCACAGATACGCAGTATTTT.

The V call is TRBV11-2, the J call TRBJ2-7, with D perhaps TRBD2 (5 bases). Germline CDR1 reads SGHAT; CDR2 reads FQNNGV. The CDR3 has 13 amino acids. The V end lost 1 base, the J end lost 3 bases, and 7 bases lay between the germline ends. The CDR3 protein is CASSLGGHYEQYF. In nucleotides, the CDR3 is TGTGCCAGCAGCTTAGGCGGGCACTACGAGCAGTACTTC.

The rearrangement links TRBV5-1 to TRBJ2-7; 10 bases fit TRBD2. Germline CDR1 SGHRS, CDR2 YFSETQ. The CDR3 sequence is 17 residues long. Trimming removed 4 bases from V and 6 bases from J; junction bases left unmatched: 16. The CDR3 DNA reads TGCGCCAGCAGCATGGCAGCGGGAGGGCTCTCCCCTGGCGAGCAGTACTTC. Translated: CASSMAAGGLSPGEQYF. Filled out from reference TRBV5-1 and TRBJ2-7, the complete variable domain reads KAGVTQTPRYLIKTRGQQVTLSCSPISGHRSVSWYQQTPGQGLQFLFEYFSETQRNKGNFPGRFSGRQFSNSRSEMNVSTLELGDSALYLCASSMAAGGLSPGEQYFGPGTRLTVT.

V usage is TRBV30 and J usage is TRBJ1-2, with D possibly being TRBD1 (6 bases). Looked up from germline, CDR1 is GTSNPN and CDR2 is SVGIG (reference sequence). The CDR3 runs to 14 residues. The V gene lost 2 bases and the J gene lost 4 bases, with 14 bases spanning the gap. The CDR3 DNA reads TGTGCCTGGAGTACACCCGCGGACAGCTATGGCTACACCTTC. Translated: CAWSTPADSYGYTF.

The chain combines TRBV12-3 or TRBV12-4 with TRBJ1-1, with D possibly matching TRBD1 (5 bases). V was pared by 5 bases and J by 7 bases, with 14 bases between. The CDR3 length is 13 residues. Here the CDR3 reads CASSTPHRNEAFF. The CDR3 DNA follows: TGTGCCAGCAGTACCCCTCACAGGAATGAAGCTTTCTTT.

This chain links TRBV2 with TRBJ2-3; 10 positions match TRBD2. The CDR3 covers 15 residues. With 6 bases clipped from V and 2 bases from J, the junction kept 5 bases outside the gene matches. The germline CDR1 and CDR2 sequences are SNHLY and FYNNEI. The CDR3 DNA is TGTGCCAGCAGCGGACTAGCGGAGACCACAGATACGCAGTATTTT. Translation gives CASSGLAETTDTQYF. The variable domain in full, completed from reference TRBV2 and TRBJ2-3, reads EPEVTQTPSHQVTQMGQEVILRCVPISNHLYFYWYRQILGQKVEFLVSFYNNEISEKSEIFDDQFSVERPDGSNFTLKIRSTKLEDSAMYFCASSGLAETTDTQYFGPGTRLTVL.

The chain combines TRBV5-5 with TRBJ1-1; D is unclear. The germline V gene encodes CDR1 SGHKS and CDR2 YYEKEE (reference sequence). The CDR3 is made up of 14 amino acids. Deletions cut 0 bases from V and 0 bases from J, with 6 bases between. This CDR3 reads CASSLGRLNTEAFF. The CDR3 nucleotides are TGTGCCAGCAGCTTGGGCAGGCTGAACACTGAAGCTTTCTTT.

The rearrangement joins TRBV5-1 to TRBJ1-5; D may be TRBD1 (6 bases). CDR3 length: 17 residues. V was pared by 5 bases and J by 0 bases, with 18 bases between. Germline loops: CDR1 SGHRS, CDR2 YFSETQ. DNA for the CDR3: TGCGCCAGCAGACCCCGACAGGACCAGGGTAGCAATCAGCCCCAGCATTTT. Translation: CASRPRQDQGSNQPQHF.